A selection of T cell receptor beta chains follows, all from one sample in a study of beta chain features in type 1 diabetes. Profiled with immunoSEQ multiplex PCR; TCRdb holds only in-frame clones, not every one. This table holds hundreds of thousands of clones, 10% to 15% found once. The specimen sequenced was naive CD4+ T cells from blood. Receptors originate from a young man in good health. Each CDR3 is given with its conserved first and last residue. Fields, in order: clone size, D gene, CDR3 length, V gene, J gene, CDR3 protein, CDR3 DNA. A D gene is named only where the DNA matches it firmly. Clone sizes are given selectively: once, few, many, or a class where the clone is expanded.

NA	NA	16	TRBV5-4	TRBJ2-4	CASSPDSILAKNIQYF	TGTGCCAGCAGCCCGGACAGTATCCTAGCCAAAAACATTCAGTACTTC
few	NA	13	TRBV7-9	TRBJ2-1	CASSLGADNEQFF	TGTGCCAGCAGCTTAGGTGCAGACAATGAGCAGTTCTTC
NA	TRBD2	17	TRBV11-2	TRBJ2-2	CASSLEGGQINTGELFF	TGTGCCAGCAGCTTAGAGGGAGGGCAGATCAACACCGGGGAGCTGTTTTTT
NA	TRBD1	15	TRBV6-5	TRBJ2-3	CASSYKGQGTDTQYF	TGTGCCAGCAGTTACAAGGGACAGGGCACAGATACGCAGTATTTT
NA	NA	17	TRBV15	TRBJ2-6	CATSRVGTNSGANVLTF	TGTGCCACCAGCAGAGTCGGGACAAACTCTGGGGCCAACGTCCTGACTTTC
NA	TRBD2	16	TRBV25-1	TRBJ2-5	CASSRTSGRVLGTQYF	TGTGCCAGCAGTCGGACTAGCGGGAGGGTCCTAGGGACCCAGTACTTC
NA	NA	15	TRBV7-2	TRBJ2-3	CASSLISGPTDTQYF	TGTGCCAGCAGCTTAATTAGCGGTCCCACAGATACGCAGTATTTT
few	NA	14	TRBV6-1	TRBJ2-7	CASSDLGSSYEQYF	TGTGCCAGCAGTGACCTCGGGAGCTCCTACGAGCAGTACTTC
few	TRBD1	14	TRBV28	TRBJ2-7	CASSAPGQGYEQYF	TGTGCCAGCAGTGCCCCGGGACAGGGCTACGAGCAGTACTTC
NA	NA	15	TRBV4-3	TRBJ1-5	CASSQDEGRGQPQHF	TGCGCCAGCAGCCAAGACGAGGGAAGGGGGCAGCCCCAGCATTTT
few	NA	14	TRBV27	TRBJ2-2	CASSRAGAGGELFF	TGTGCCAGCAGCCGTGCGGGGGCCGGCGGGGAGCTGTTTTTT
few	TRBD2	17	TRBV10-3	TRBJ2-1	CAISEARRGGGYNEQFF	TGTGCCATCAGTGAGGCACGCCGGGGCGGGGGATACAATGAGCAGTTCTTC
NA	NA	14	TRBV29-1	TRBJ2-7	CSVGLGVYSYEQYF	TGCAGCGTTGGACTAGGAGTGTATAGCTACGAGCAGTACTTC
few	NA	14	TRBV29-1	TRBJ2-5	CSVGSRSHWETQYF	TGCAGCGTTGGATCTCGGTCGCACTGGGAGACCCAGTACTTC
few	TRBD2	18	TRBV7-3	TRBJ2-3	CASSLHGRSGRGTDTQYF	TGTGCCAGCAGCTTACATGGCCGTAGCGGGAGAGGCACAGATACGCAGTATTTT
few	TRBD1	15	TRBV4-3	TRBJ2-5	CASSQARTGLETQYF	TGCGCCAGCAGCCAAGCCAGGACAGGGTTGGAGACCCAGTACTTC
few	NA	14	TRBV15	TRBJ2-3	CATSRDGTGDTQYF	TGTGCCACCAGCAGAGATGGGACTGGGGATACGCAGTATTTT
few	TRBD2	14	TRBV11-1	TRBJ2-4	CASSLTSGKNIQYF	TGTGCCAGCAGCTTAACTAGCGGAAAAAACATTCAGTACTTC
few	NA	14	TRBV18	TRBJ2-5	CASSRSGSGETQYF	TGTGCCAGCTCACGTTCGGGTTCCGGGGAGACCCAGTACTTC
few	TRBD2	16	TRBV7-6	TRBJ2-7	CASSLAGTSGRSEQYF	TGTGCCAGCAGCTTAGCTGGGACTAGCGGGAGGTCCGAGCAGTACTTC
NA	NA	14	TRBV4-3	TRBJ1-4	CASSQEGRARGVFF	TGCGCCAGCAGCCAAGAAGGACGCGCCCGGGGGGTGTTTTTT
few	TRBD1	14	TRBV5-1	TRBJ2-1	CASSLTGAYNEQFF	TGCGCCAGCAGCTTGACAGGGGCCTACAATGAGCAGTTCTTC
many	NA	15	TRBV23-1	TRBJ2-7	CASSPEFRRTYEQYF	TGCGCCAGCAGTCCCGAATTCAGGCGTACCTACGAGCAGTACTTC
NA	TRBD2	14	TRBV7-2	TRBJ2-7	CASSSLAGGYEQYF	TGTGCCAGCAGCTCCCTAGCGGGAGGGTACGAGCAGTACTTC
NA	TRBD2	18	TRBV7-9	TRBJ2-6	CASSLGAGGSSGANVLTF	TGTGCCAGCAGCTTAGGGGCGGGAGGAAGCTCTGGGGCCAACGTCCTGACTTTC
few	TRBD2	17	TRBV7-9	TRBJ2-2	CASSSRTSGGAAGELFF	TGTGCCAGCAGCTCCCGGACTAGCGGGGGGGCCGCCGGGGAGCTGTTTTTT
few	NA	11	TRBV28	TRBJ1-1	CASTQNTEAFF	TGTGCCAGCACCCAGAACACTGAAGCTTTCTTT
NA	TRBD1	13	TRBV9	TRBJ2-1	CASSVDRGNEQFF	TGTGCCAGCAGCGTGGACAGGGGTAATGAGCAGTTCTTC
NA	TRBD1	17	TRBV7-9	TRBJ1-4	CASSRGDRALTNEKLFF	TGTGCCAGCAGCCGAGGGGACAGGGCTTTGACTAATGAAAAACTGTTTTTT
few	TRBD1	14	TRBV6-5	TRBJ2-3	CASTRDRPTDTQYF	TGTGCCAGCACTAGGGACAGGCCCACAGATACGCAGTATTTT
NA	NA	14	TRBV27	TRBJ1-1	CASRSTGLNTEAFF	TGTGCCAGCAGGTCCACAGGGTTGAACACTGAAGCTTTCTTT
few	NA	13	TRBV19	TRBJ1-4	CASKELLNEKLFF	TGTGCCAGTAAGGAGCTTTTAAATGAAAAACTGTTTTTT
NA	TRBD2	18	TRBV9	TRBJ2-1	CASSVRGTRSGGATEQFF	TGTGCCAGCAGCGTACGTGGTACTAGGAGCGGGGGGGCCACTGAGCAGTTCTTC
few	TRBD2	15	TRBV4-1	TRBJ2-1	CASSQPERGANEQFF	TGCGCCAGCAGCCAACCGGAGCGGGGGGCCAATGAGCAGTTCTTC
few	NA	14	TRBV11-1	TRBJ2-7	CASSLLRYSYEQYF	TGTGCCAGCAGCTTATTACGGTACTCCTACGAGCAGTACTTC
NA	TRBD1	15	TRBV6-5	TRBJ2-1	CASSRGQGGGNEQFF	TGTGCCAGCAGCCGCGGACAGGGCGGTGGGAATGAGCAGTTCTTC
many	NA	13	TRBV29-1	TRBJ2-7	CSVAAGLTYEQYF	TGCAGCGTTGCGGCAGGCCTTACCTACGAGCAGTACTTC
NA	TRBD1	15	TRBV25-1	TRBJ1-2	CASSALGQGAHGYTF	TGTGCCAGCAGTGCCCTAGGACAGGGGGCGCATGGCTACACCTTC
few	NA	16	TRBV7-2	TRBJ1-1	CASSLTVLSGASSAFF	TGTGCCAGCAGTCTAACGGTGCTGTCAGGGGCCTCTTCAGCTTTCTTT
NA	NA	15	TRBV29-1	TRBJ2-2	CSVGKRLSGTGELFF	TGCAGCGTTGGGAAGAGACTTTCTGGCACCGGGGAGCTGTTTTTT
few	TRBD2	13	TRBV28	TRBJ2-1	CASSLSSGGRQFF	TGTGCCAGCAGTTTGTCTAGCGGAGGGAGGCAGTTCTTC
few	TRBD2	15	TRBV28	TRBJ2-6	CASSPGGAGANVLTF	TGTGCCAGCAGCCCGGGGGGAGCCGGGGCCAACGTCCTGACTTTC
few	NA	16	TRBV21-1	TRBJ2-1	CASSDGWARNINEQFF	TGTGCCAGCAGCGACGGATGGGCTCGCAACATCAATGAGCAGTTCTTC
few	TRBD1	15	TRBV18	TRBJ2-2	CASSPAGGYTGELFF	TGTGCCAGCTCACCTGCAGGGGGCTACACCGGGGAGCTGTTTTTT
NA	TRBD2	15	TRBV18	TRBJ2-3	CASSPQRGDTDTQYF	TGTGCCAGCTCACCGCAGCGGGGAGACACAGATACGCAGTATTTT
NA	NA	13	TRBV2	TRBJ1-1	CASRGGAGTEAFF	TGTGCCAGCAGGGGCGGAGCGGGGACTGAAGCTTTCTTT
NA	NA	14	TRBV10-3	TRBJ1-2	CAISESGQNYGYTF	TGTGCCATCAGTGAGTCTGGGCAGAACTATGGCTACACCTTC
few	TRBD2	15	TRBV5-1	TRBJ2-3	CASSSPGLATDTQYF	TGCGCCAGCAGCTCCCCCGGACTAGCAACAGATACGCAGTATTTT
NA	TRBD1	12	TRBV27	TRBJ1-1	CASSFRGAEAFF	TGTGCCAGCAGTTTCAGGGGGGCTGAAGCTTTCTTT
few	TRBD2	18	TRBV9	TRBJ2-5	CASSSSSWRGGLGETQYF	TGTGCCAGCAGTAGTTCTAGCTGGCGGGGGGGCCTCGGAGAGACCCAGTACTTC
NA	NA	12	TRBV5-1	TRBJ2-3	CASSLSSDTQYF	TGCGCCAGCAGCTTGAGCTCAGATACGCAGTATTTT
NA	NA	14	TRBV30	TRBJ1-5	CAWSSGGGLQPQHF	TGTGCCTGGAGTAGTGGGGGGGGCCTTCAGCCCCAGCATTTT
NA	TRBD2	17	TRBV4-3	TRBJ2-1	CASSRWTSGRAYNEQFF	TGCGCCAGCAGCCGTTGGACTAGCGGGAGGGCCTACAATGAGCAGTTCTTC
NA	TRBD1	14	TRBV5-4	TRBJ2-1	CASSHSDRGNEQFF	TGTGCCAGCAGCCACTCTGACAGGGGCAATGAGCAGTTCTTC
NA	NA	13	TRBV5-1	TRBJ2-7	CASTRGGSYEQYF	TGCGCCAGCACTAGAGGGGGCTCCTACGAGCAGTACTTC
NA	NA	13	TRBV6-6	TRBJ1-1	CASTLLGGTEAFF	TGTGCCAGCACCCTCTTGGGGGGGACTGAAGCTTTCTTT
NA	NA	16	TRBV7-9	TRBJ2-1	CASLSRGTSSYNEQFF	TGTGCCAGCTTATCTCGGGGGACCAGCTCCTACAATGAGCAGTTCTTC